A single T cell receptor beta chain is shown here with its context. The antigen remains undetermined. The method was immunoSEQ multiplex PCR; TCRdb's version includes in-frame clones alone and lacks a portion of them. The data hold fewer than 150,000 clones, with 88% observed a single time. This entry is derived from a study of T cell responses to AZD1222 COVID-19 vaccine. General study results and limits: Spike-wide coverage was observed for vaccine-associated CD4 TCRs, with dominant responses at 160-218 and 743-854. Repertoires were obtained solely post-peak T cell response.

The J segment lost 9 bases and the V segment lost 5 bases, leaving 6 bases of the junction unmatched. This CDR3 comprises 15 residues. Germline lookup yields CDR1 MNHNY and CDR2 SVGAGI (reference sequence). The chain employs TRBV6-6 and TRBJ1-6; TRBD1 matches at 11 bases. Source: peripheral blood, taken 28 days after the second AZD1222 dose. This sequence originates from an adult who received the AZD1222 COVID-19 vaccine. The DNA of the CDR3 is TGTGCCAGCAGTCAACGGACAGGGGGCGGTTCACCCCTCCACTTT. Its protein product is CASSQRTGGGSPLHF.